The entry below gives a single T cell receptor beta chain sequence along with its context. Assay: immunoSEQ multiplex PCR; the TCRdb copy retains only in-frame clones and omits some. The sample lists roughly 1,500,000 clones, approximately 98.5% occurring once. CDR3 length: 11 amino acids. Trimming removed 2 bases at V and 11 bases at J, with 9 bases between. CDR1 and CDR2 from the germline V gene are MNHEY and SVGAGI. Study donors comprised healthy, HIV-negative adults devoid of recent acute infection or vaccination. A split of CD4+ cells into CD45RA+ naive and CD45RA-negative memory subsets was performed. The data were obtained in a study of shared clonotypes between healthy human individuals.

The chain has TRBV6-5 and TRBJ1-1; no reliable D call. The specimen was naive CD4+ T cells sorted from blood. Documented subset: CD45RA+ positively selected. The clonotype was recovered from a man between 25 and 39 years old in good health. The CDR3 here is CASSYGVDAFF. The CDR3 nucleotides are TGTGCCAGCAGTTACGGGGTGGATGCTTTCTTT.